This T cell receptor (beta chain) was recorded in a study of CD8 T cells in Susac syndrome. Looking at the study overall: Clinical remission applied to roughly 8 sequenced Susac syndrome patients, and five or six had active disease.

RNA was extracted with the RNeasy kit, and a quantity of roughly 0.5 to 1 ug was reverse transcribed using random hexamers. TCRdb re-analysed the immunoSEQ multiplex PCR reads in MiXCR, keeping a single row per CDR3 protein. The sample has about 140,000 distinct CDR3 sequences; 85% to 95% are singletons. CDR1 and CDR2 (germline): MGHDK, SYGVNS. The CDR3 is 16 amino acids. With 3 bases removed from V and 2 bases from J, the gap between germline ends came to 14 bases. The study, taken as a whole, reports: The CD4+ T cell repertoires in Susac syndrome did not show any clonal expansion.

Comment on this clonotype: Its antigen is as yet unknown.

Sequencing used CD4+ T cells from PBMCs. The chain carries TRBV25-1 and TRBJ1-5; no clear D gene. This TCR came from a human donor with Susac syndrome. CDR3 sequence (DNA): TGTGCCAGCAGTGATTCTGGGAAAGAGGGCAATCAGCCCCAGCATTTT. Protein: CASSDSGKEGNQPQHF. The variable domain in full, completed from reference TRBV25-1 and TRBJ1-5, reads EADIYQTPRYLVIGTGKKITLECSQTMGHDKMYWYQQDPGMELHLIHYSYGVNSTEKGDLSSESTVSRIRTEHFPLTLESARPSHTSQYLCASSDSGKEGNQPQHFGDGTRLSIL.